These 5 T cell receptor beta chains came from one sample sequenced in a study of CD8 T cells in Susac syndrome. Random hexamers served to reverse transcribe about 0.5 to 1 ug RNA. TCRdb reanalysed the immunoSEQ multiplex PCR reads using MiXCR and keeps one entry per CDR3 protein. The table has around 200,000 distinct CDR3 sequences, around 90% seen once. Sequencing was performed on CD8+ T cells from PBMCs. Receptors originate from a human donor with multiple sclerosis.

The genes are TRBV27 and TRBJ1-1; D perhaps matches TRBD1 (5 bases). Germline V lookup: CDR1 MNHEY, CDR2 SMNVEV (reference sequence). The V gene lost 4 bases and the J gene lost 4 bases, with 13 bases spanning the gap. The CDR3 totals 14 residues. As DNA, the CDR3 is TGTGCCAGCAGTTCGTACTCAGGGAGCACTGAAGCTTTCTTT. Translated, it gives CASSSYSGSTEAFF.

The CDR3 spells CASSLGGRAEAFF. The CDR3 DNA follows: TGTGCCAGCAGCTTGGGGGGGAGGGCTGAAGCTTTCTTT. The chain carries TRBV5-6 and TRBJ1-1; a weak D match, TRBD1 (5 bases). This CDR3 spans 13 amino acids. Germline CDR1 and CDR2: SGHDT and YYEEEE. With 0 bases removed from V and 6 bases from J, the gap between germline ends came to 9 bases.

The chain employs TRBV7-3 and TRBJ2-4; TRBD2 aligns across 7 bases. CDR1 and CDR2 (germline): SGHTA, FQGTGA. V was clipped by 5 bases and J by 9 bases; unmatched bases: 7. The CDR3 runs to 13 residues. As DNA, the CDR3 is TGTGCCAGCAGCCACCCTGGGGAGGGCATTCAGTACTTC. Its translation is CASSHPGEGIQYF. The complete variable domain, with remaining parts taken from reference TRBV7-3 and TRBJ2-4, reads GAGVSQTPSNKVTEKGKYVELRCDPISGHTALYWYRQSLGQGPEFLIYFQGTGAADDSGLPNDRFFAVRPEGSVSTLKIQRTERGDSAVYLCASSHPGEGIQYFGAGTRLSVL.

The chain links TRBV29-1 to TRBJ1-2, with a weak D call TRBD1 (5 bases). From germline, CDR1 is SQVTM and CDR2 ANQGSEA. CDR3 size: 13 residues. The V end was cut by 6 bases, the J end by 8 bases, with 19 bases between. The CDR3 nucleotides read TGCAGCGTCGCGGGACGGCAGAAGGGCGGCTACACCTTC. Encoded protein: CSVAGRQKGGYTF. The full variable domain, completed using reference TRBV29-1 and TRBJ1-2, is SAVISQKPSRDICQRGTSLTIQCQVDSQVTMMFWYRQQPGQSLTLIATANQGSEATYESGFVIDKFPISRPNLTFSTLTVSNMSPEDSSIYLCSVAGRQKGGYTFGSGTRLTVV.

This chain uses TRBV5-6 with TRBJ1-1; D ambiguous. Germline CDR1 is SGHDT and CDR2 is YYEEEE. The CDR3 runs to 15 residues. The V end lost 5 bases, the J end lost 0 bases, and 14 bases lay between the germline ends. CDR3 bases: TGTGCCAGCAGACCGGCTGAACCCATGAACACTGAAGCTTTCTTT. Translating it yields CASRPAEPMNTEAFF.